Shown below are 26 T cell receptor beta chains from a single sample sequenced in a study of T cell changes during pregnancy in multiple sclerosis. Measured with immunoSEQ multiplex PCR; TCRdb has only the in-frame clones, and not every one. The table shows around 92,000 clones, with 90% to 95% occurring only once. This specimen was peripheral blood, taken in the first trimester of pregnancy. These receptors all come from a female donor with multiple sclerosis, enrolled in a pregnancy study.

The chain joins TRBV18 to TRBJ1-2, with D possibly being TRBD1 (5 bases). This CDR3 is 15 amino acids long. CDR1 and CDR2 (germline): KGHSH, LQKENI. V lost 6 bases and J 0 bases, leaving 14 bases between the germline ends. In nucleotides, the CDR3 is TGTGCCAGCTCCCACTCGACAGAAGCTAACTATGGCTACACCTTC. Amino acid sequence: CASSHSTEANYGYTF.

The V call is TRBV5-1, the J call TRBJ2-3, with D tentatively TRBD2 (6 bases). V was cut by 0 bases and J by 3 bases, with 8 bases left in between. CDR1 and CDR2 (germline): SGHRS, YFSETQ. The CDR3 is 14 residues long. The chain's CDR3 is CASSLGGGTDTQYF. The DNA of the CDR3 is TGCGCCAGCAGCTTGGGTGGGGGGACAGATACGCAGTATTTT.

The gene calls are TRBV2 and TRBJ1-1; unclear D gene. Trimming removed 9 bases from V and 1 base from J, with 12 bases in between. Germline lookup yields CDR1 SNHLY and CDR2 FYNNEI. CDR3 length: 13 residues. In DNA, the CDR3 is TGTGCCAGTGAGTCCCCGAAGAACACTGAAGCTTTCTTT. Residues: CASESPKNTEAFF.

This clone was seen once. CDR3 region: CASSDPLRGRGYTF. DNA for the CDR3: TGTGCCAGCAGTGACCCTCTTAGGGGGAGAGGCTACACCTTC. The chain couples TRBV25-1 to TRBJ1-2; tentative D call: TRBD1 (6 bases). V gave up 3 bases and J gave up 8 bases, with 16 bases separating them. The CDR3 sequence is 14 residues long. From germline, CDR1 is MGHDK and CDR2 SYGVNS.

DNA of the CDR3: TGCAGTGCTAGGGCCTATTCACCCCTCCACTTT. Its translation: CSARAYSPLHF. The chain combines TRBV20-1 with TRBJ1-6, with D unclear. CDR3 size: 11 residues. Trimming stripped 3 bases from V and 8 bases from J, with 5 bases between. CDR1 is DFQATT, CDR2 SNEGSKA, per germline (reference sequence).

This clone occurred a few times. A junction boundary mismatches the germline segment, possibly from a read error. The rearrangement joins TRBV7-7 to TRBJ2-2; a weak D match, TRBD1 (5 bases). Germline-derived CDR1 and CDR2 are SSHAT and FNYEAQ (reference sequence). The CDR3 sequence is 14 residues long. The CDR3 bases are TGTGCTAGCAGCTCAGGGTTGAACACCGGGGAGCTGTTTTTT. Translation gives CASSSGLNTGELFF.

The CDR3 loop is CASSSGLAGGTQETQYF. The CDR3 DNA reads as TGCGCCAGCAGCTCCGGACTAGCGGGGGGGACCCAAGAGACCCAGTACTTC. The chain uses TRBV5-1 and TRBJ2-5; 15 bases map to TRBD2. CDR3 length: 17 amino acids. Trimming removed 3 bases from V and 1 base from J; junction bases left unmatched: 4. The germline CDR1 and CDR2 sequences are SGHRS and YFSETQ.

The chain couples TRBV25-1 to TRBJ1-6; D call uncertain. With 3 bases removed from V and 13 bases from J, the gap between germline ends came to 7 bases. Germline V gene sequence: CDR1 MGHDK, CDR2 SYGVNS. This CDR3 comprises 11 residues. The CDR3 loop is CASSDGVPLHF. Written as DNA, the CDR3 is TGTGCCAGCAGTGACGGGGTCCCCCTCCACTTT.

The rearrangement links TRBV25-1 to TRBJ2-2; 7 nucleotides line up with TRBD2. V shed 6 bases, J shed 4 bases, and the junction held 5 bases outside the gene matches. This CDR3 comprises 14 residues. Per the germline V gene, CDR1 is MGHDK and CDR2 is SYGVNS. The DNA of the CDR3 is TGTGCCAGCAGAGCGGGGTATATCACCGGGGAGCTGTTTTTT. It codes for CASRAGYITGELFF.

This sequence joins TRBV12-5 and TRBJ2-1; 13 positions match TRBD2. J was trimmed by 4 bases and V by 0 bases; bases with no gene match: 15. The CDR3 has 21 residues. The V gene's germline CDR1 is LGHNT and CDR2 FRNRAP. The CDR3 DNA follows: TGTGCTAGTGGTTTGGTTCTTTCTCTGTTAGGGACTAGCGGGGCTTACAATGAGCAGTTCTTC. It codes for CASGLVLSLLGTSGAYNEQFF.

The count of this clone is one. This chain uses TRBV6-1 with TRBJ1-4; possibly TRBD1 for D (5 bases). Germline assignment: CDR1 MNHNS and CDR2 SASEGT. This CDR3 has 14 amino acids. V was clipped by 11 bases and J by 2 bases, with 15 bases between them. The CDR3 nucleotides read TGTGCCGGGGCAGGGAGGTTTACTAATGAAAAACTGTTTTTT. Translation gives CAGAGRFTNEKLFF.

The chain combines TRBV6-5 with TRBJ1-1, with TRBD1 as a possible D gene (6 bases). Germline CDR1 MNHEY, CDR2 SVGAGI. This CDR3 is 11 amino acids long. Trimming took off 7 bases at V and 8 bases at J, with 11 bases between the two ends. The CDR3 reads CASTGALEAFF. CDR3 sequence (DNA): TGTGCCAGCACAGGGGCCTTGGAAGCTTTCTTT.

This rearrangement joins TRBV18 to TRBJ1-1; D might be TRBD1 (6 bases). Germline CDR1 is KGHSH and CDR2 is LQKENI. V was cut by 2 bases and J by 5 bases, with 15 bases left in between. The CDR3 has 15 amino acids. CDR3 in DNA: TGTGCCAGCTCACCAGGGGACACCCACCGGACTGAAGCTTTCTTT. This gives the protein CASSPGDTHRTEAFF.

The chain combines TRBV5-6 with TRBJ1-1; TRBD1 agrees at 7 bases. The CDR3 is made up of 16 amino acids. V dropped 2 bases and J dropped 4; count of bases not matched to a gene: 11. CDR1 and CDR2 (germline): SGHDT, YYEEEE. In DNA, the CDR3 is TGTGCCAGCAGCTTACAGGGGTTGCCTGCGGGCACTGAAGCTTTCTTT. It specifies CASSLQGLPAGTEAFF. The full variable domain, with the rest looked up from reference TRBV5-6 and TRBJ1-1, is DAGVTQSPTHLIKTRGQQVTLRCSPKSGHDTVSWYQQALGQGPQFIFQYYEEEERQRGNFPDRFSGHQFPNYSSELNVNALLLGDSALYLCASSLQGLPAGTEAFFGQGTRLTVV.

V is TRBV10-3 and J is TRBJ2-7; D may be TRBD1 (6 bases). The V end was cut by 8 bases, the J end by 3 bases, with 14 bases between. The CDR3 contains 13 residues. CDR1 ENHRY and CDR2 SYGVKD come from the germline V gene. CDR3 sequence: CAIGSGAFYEQYF. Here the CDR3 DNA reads TGTGCCATCGGTTCAGGGGCGTTCTACGAGCAGTACTTC.

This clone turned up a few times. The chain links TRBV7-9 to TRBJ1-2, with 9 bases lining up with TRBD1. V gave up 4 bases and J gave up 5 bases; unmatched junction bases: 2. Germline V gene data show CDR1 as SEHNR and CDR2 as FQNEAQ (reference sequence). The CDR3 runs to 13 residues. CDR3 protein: CASSSTGGYGYTF. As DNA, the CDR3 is TGTGCCAGCAGCTCGACAGGGGGGTATGGCTACACCTTC.

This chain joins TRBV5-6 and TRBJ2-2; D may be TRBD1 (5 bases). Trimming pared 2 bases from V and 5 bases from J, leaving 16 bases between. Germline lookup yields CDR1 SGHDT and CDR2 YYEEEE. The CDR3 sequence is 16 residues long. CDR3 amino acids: CASSFDLQGSTGELFF. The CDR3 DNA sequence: TGTGCCAGCAGCTTCGACCTTCAGGGTTCGACCGGGGAGCTGTTTTTT.

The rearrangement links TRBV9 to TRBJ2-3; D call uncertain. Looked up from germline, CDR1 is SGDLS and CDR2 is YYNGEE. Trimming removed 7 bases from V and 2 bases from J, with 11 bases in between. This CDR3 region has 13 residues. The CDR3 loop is CASHSPFTDTQYF. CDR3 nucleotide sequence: TGTGCCAGCCACTCGCCCTTCACAGATACGCAGTATTTT.

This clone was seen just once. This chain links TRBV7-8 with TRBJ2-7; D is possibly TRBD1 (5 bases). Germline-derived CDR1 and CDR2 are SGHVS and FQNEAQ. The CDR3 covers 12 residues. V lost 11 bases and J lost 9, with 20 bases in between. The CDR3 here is CACHTGVTVQYF. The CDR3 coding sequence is TGTGCCTGCCATACAGGAGTGACCGTGCAGTACTTC.

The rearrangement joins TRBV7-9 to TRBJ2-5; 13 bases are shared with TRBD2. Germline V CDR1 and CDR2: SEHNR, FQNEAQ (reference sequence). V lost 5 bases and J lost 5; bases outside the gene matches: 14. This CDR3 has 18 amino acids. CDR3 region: CASSPVGLAGALGETQYF. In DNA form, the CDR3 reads TGTGCCAGCAGCCCCGTCGGACTAGCGGGGGCCTTAGGGGAGACCCAGTACTTC.

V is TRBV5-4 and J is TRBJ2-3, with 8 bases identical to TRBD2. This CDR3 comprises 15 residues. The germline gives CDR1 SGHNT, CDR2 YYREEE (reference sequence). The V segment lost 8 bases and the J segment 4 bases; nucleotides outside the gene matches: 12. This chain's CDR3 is CASGSRGGHADTQYF. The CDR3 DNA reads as TGTGCCAGTGGGTCCCGGGGGGGCCACGCAGATACGCAGTATTTT. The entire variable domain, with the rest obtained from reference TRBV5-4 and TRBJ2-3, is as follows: ETGVTQSPTHLIKTRGQQVTLRCSSQSGHNTVSWYQQALGQGPQFIFQYYREEENGRGNFPPRFSGLQFPNYSSELNVNALELDDSALYLCASGSRGGHADTQYFGPGTRLTVL.

CDR3 sequence (DNA): TGCGCCAGCAGGCGGGGCTGGAGCACCACCGGGGAGCTGTTTTTT. Residues: CASRRGWSTTGELFF. The V call is TRBV5-1, the J call TRBJ2-2, with D maybe TRBD2 (6 bases). Trimming pared 5 bases from V and 4 bases from J, leaving 15 bases between. This CDR3 contains 15 residues. Looked up from germline, CDR1 is SGHRS and CDR2 is YFSETQ.

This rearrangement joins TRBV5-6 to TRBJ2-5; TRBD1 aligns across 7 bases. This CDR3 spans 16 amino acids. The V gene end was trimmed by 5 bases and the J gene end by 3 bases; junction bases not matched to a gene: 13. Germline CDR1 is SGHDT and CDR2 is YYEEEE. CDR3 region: CASRGRGWGREETQYF. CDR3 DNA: TGTGCCAGCAGGGGCAGGGGGTGGGGAAGGGAAGAGACCCAGTACTTC. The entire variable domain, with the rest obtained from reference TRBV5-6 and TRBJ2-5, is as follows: DAGVTQSPTHLIKTRGQQVTLRCSPKSGHDTVSWYQQALGQGPQFIFQYYEEEERQRGNFPDRFSGHQFPNYSSELNVNALLLGDSALYLCASRGRGWGREETQYFGPGTRLLVL.

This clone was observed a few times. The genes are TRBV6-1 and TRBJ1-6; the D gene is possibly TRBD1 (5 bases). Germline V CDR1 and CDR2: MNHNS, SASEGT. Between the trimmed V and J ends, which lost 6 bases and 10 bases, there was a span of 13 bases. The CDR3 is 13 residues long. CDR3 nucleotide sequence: TGTGCCAGCAGCCTAGATCAGGGATCACCCCTCCACTTT. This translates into CASSLDQGSPLHF.

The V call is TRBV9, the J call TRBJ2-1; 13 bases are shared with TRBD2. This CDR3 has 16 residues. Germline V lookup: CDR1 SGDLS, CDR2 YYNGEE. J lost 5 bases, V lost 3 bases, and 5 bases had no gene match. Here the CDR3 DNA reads TGTGCCAGCAGCGAAACTAGCGGGGGGGCAAACAATGAGCAGTTCTTC. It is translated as CASSETSGGANNEQFF.

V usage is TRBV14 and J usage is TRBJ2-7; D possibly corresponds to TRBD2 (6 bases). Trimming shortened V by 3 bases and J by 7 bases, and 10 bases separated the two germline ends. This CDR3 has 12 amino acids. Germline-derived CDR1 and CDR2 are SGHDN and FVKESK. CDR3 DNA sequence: TGTGCCAGCAGCCAGGCGGGGAATGAGCAGTACTTC. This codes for CASSQAGNEQYF.